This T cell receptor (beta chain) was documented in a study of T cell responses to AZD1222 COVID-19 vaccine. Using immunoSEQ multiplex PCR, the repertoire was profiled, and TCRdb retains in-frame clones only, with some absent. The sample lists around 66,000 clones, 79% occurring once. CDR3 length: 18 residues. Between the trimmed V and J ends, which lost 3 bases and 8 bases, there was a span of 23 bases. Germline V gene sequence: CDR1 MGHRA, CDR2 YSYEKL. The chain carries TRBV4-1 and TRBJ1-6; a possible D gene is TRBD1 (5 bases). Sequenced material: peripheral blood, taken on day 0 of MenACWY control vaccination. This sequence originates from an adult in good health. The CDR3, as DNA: TGCGCCAGCAGCCAGGCCGCATCATGGGGCAGACCTGATTCACCCCTCCACTTT. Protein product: CASSQAASWGRPDSPLHF.